The 3 T cell receptor beta chains presented below share a single source sample, sequenced in a study of blood T cell repertoires in COVID-19. Some clones are missing from TCRdb's copy, which holds only in-frame ones; the method was immunoSEQ multiplex PCR. The sample has a few hundred thousand clones, about 80% seen once. The sample comprised PBMCs or T cells enriched from blood (not recorded which). All receptors come from a woman between 35 and 50 years old with acute COVID-19.

The CDR3 DNA sequence: TGTGCCAGTAGTATAGTAGGGGGCACCTCCTACGAGCAGTACTTC. It yields the protein CASSIVGGTSYEQYF. The genes are TRBV19 and TRBJ2-7, with TRBD1 matching over 7 bases. After removal of 1 base from V and 0 bases from J, the junction contained 3 bases not matched to a gene. The length of the CDR3 is 15 residues. Germline V CDR1 and CDR2: LNHDA, SQIVND (reference sequence).

This chain joins TRBV29-1 and TRBJ2-2; D possibly corresponds to TRBD2 (6 bases). V lost 4 bases and J lost 5, with 20 bases in between. Germline V gives CDR1 SQVTM, CDR2 ANQGSEA. The CDR3 loop spans 16 amino acids. The CDR3 nucleotides read TGCAGCGTTGTTAGTTTCGGCGGGAAAGGAACCGGGGAGCTGTTTTTT. This encodes CSVVSFGGKGTGELFF.

V is TRBV7-2 and J is TRBJ2-5; possibly TRBD2 for D (5 bases). The V gene lost 6 bases and the J gene lost 5 bases, with 13 bases spanning the gap. Germline values: CDR1 SGHTA, CDR2 FQGNSA. This CDR3 region has 13 residues. The CDR3 DNA reads TGTGCCAGCAGGTTTACGGGCGGGGAGACCCAGTACTTC. This codes for CASRFTGGETQYF.